One TCR beta chain is described in this entry. The data were taken from a study of control samples from healthy donors and cancer patients. The method was immunoSEQ multiplex PCR; TCRdb's version includes in-frame clones alone and lacks a portion of them. The data contain roughly 130,000 clones, approximately 90% of them singletons. CDR3 length: 14 residues. The J segment lost 3 bases and the V segment lost 6 bases, leaving 6 bases of the junction unmatched. CDR1 is LGHNT and CDR2 is FRNRAP in the germline V gene. The source of this sequence is a man aged 18-30 years in good health. This sequence joins TRBV12-5 and TRBJ2-7; 9 bases fit TRBD1. The specimen sequenced was blood. The CDR3 DNA is TGTGCTAGTGGGACGGGACAGGGCCTCTACGAGCAGTACTTC. Translation: CASGTGQGLYEQYF. Together with reference TRBV12-5 and TRBJ2-7, the CDR3 gives the full variable domain: DARVTQTPRHKVTEMGQEVTMRCQPILGHNTVFWYRQTMMQGLELLAYFRNRAPLDDSGMPKDRFSAEMPDATLATLKIQPSEPRDSAVYFCASGTGQGLYEQYFGPGTRLTVT.